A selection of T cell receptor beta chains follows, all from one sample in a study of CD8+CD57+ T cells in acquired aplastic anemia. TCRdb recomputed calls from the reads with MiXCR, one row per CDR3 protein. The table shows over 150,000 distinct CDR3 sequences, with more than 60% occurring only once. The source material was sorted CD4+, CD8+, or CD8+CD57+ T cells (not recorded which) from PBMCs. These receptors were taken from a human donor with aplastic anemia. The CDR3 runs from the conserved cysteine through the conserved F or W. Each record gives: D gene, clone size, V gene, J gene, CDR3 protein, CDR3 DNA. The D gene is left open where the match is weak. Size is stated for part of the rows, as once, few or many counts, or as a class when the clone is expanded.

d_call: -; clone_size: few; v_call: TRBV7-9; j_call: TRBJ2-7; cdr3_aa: CASSGRGTGEQYF; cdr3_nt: TGTGCCAGCAGCGGGAGGGGGACGGGGGAGCAGTACTTC
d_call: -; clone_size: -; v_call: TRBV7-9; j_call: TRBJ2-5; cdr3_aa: CASSSVGPAETQYF; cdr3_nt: TGTGCCAGCAGCTCCGTTGGGCCGGCAGAGACCCAGTACTTC
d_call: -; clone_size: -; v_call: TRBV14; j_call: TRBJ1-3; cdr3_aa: CASSQRGGDTIYF; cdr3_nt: TGTGCCAGCAGCCAGAGAGGGGGGGACACCATATATTTT
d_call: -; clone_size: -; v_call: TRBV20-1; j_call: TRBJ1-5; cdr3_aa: CSAKLMNSNQPQHF; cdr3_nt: TGCAGTGCTAAGTTGATGAATAGCAATCAGCCCCAGCATTTT
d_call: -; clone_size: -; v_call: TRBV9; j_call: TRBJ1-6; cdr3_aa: CASSRETNSPLHF; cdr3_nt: TGTGCCAGTTCCCGGGAGACAAATTCACCCCTCCACTTT
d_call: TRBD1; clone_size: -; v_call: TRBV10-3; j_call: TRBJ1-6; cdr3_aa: CAISEGQGDSPLHF; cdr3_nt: TGTGCCATCAGTGAGGGGCAGGGGGATTCACCCCTCCACTTT
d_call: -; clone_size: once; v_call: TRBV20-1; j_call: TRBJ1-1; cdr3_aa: CSAKKGDTEAFF; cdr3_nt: TGCAGTGCTAAAAAGGGGGACACTGAAGCTTTCTTT
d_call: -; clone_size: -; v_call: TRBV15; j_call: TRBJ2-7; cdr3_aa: CATSGDSGARDEQYF; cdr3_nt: TGTGCCACCAGCGGGGATTCAGGGGCGAGGGACGAGCAGTACTTC
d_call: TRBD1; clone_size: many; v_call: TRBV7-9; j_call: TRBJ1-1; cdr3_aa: CASSSRDRRTEAFF; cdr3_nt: TGTGCCAGCAGCTCCCGGGACAGGCGGACTGAAGCTTTCTTT
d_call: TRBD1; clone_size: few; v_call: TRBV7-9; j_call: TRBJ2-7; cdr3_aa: CASSPWGTGMGEQYF; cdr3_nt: TGTGCCAGCAGCCCTTGGGGGACAGGGATGGGCGAGCAGTACTTC
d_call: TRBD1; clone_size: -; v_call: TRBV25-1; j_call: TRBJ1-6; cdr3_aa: CASRDSEGANSPLHF; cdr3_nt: TGTGCCAGCCGGGACAGTGAAGGAGCCAATTCACCCCTCCACTTT
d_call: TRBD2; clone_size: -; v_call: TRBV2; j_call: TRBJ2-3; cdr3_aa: CASVWGLAATDTQYF; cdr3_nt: TGTGCCAGCGTATGGGGACTAGCGGCCACAGATACGCAGTATTTT
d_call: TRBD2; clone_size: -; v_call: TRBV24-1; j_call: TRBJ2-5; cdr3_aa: CATGLGGGATETQYF; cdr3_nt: TGTGCCACAGGGCTTGGCGGGGGGGCCACAGAGACCCAGTACTTC
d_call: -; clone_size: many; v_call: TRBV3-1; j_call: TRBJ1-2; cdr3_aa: CASSQDLTQYGYTF; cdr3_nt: TGTGCCAGCAGCCAAGACCTGACCCAGTATGGCTACACCTTC
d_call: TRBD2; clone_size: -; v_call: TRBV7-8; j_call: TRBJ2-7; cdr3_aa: CASSLGWGGTYEQYF; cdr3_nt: TGTGCCAGCAGCTTAGGGTGGGGGGGAACCTACGAGCAGTACTTC
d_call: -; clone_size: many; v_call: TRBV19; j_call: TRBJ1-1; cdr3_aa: CASSYSGLLGREDTEAFF; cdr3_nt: TGTGCCAGTAGCTACTCCGGCCTCCTGGGCAGGGAGGACACTGAAGCTTTCTTT
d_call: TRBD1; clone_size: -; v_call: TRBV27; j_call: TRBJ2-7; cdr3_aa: CASSPTGEEQYF; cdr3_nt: TGTGCCAGCAGCCCTACAGGGGAGGAGCAGTACTTC
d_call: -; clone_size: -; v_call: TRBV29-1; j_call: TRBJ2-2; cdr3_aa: CSAKGVELNTGELFF; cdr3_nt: TGCAGCGCCAAAGGGGTAGAGTTAAACACCGGGGAGCTGTTTTTT
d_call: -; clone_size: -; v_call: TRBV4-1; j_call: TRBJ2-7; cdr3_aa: CASSQEWSNEQYF; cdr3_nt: TGCGCCAGCAGCCAAGAATGGAGCAACGAGCAGTACTTC
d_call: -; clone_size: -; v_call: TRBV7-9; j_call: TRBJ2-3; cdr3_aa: CASSPPGPTDTQYF; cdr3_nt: TGTGCCAGCAGCCCACCGGGACCAACAGATACGCAGTATTTT
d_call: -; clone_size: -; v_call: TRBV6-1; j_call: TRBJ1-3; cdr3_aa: CASSYLPGASGNTIYF; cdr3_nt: TGTGCCAGCAGCTACTTACCGGGGGCTTCTGGAAACACCATATATTTT
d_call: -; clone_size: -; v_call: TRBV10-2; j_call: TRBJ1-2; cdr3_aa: CASSVPGNTGYGYTF; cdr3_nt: TGCGCCAGCAGTGTGCCCGGGAACACGGGCTATGGCTACACCTTC